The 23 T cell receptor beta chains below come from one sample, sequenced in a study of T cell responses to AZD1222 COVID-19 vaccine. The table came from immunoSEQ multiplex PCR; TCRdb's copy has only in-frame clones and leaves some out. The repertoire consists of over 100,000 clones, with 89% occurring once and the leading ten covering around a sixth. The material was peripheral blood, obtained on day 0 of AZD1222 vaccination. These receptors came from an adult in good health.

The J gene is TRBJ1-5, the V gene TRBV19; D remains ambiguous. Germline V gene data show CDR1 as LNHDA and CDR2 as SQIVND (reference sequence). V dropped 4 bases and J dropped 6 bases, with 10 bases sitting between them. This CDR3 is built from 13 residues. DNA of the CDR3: TGTGCCAGTAGTAAGGTAGTGGGTCAGCCCCAGCATTTT. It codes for CASSKVVGQPQHF.

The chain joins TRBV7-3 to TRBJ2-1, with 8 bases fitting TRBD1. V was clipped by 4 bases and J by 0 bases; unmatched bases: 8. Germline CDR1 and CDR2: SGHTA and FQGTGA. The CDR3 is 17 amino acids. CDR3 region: CASSSRTGPSSYNEQFF. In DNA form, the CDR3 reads TGTGCCAGCAGCTCTCGGACAGGGCCCAGCTCCTACAATGAGCAGTTCTTC.

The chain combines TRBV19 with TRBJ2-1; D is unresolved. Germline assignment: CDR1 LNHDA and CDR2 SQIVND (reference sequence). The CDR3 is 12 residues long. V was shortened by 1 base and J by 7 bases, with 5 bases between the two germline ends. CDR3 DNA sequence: TGTGCCAGTAGTATAGCCCGAAATGAGCAGTTCTTC. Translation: CASSIARNEQFF. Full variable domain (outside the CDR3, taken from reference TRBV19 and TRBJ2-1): DGGITQSPKYLFRKEGQNVTLSCEQNLNHDAMYWYRQDPGQGLRLIYYSQIVNDFQKGDIAEGYSVSREKKESFPLTVTSAQKNPTAFYLCASSIARNEQFFGPGTRLTVL.

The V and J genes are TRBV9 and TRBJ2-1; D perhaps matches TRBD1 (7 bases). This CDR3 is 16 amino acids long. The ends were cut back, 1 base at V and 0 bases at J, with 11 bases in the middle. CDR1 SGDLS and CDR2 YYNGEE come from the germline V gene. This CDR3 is CASSVFQGGSYNEQFF. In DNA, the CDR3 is TGTGCCAGCAGCGTATTCCAGGGGGGCTCCTACAATGAGCAGTTCTTC.

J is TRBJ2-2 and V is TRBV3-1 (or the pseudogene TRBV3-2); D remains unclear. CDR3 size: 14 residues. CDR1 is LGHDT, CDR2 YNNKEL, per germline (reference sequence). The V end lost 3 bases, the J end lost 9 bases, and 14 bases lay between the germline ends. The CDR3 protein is CASSHPIGIRELFF. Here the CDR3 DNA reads TGTGCCAGCAGCCACCCTATAGGTATCAGGGAGCTGTTTTTT.

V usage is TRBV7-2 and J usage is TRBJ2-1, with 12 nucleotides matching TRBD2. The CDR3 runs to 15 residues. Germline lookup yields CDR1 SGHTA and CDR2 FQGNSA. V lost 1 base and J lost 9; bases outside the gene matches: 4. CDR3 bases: TGTGCCAGCAGCTTAGGACTAGCGGGGGCCAGTGAGCAGTTCTTC. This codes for CASSLGLAGASEQFF.

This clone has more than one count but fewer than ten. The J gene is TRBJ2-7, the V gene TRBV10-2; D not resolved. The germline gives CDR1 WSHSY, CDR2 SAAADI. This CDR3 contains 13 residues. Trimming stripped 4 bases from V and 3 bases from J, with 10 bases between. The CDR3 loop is CASSAEGRYEQYF. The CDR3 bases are TGCGCCAGCAGTGCGGAAGGACGCTACGAGCAGTACTTC.

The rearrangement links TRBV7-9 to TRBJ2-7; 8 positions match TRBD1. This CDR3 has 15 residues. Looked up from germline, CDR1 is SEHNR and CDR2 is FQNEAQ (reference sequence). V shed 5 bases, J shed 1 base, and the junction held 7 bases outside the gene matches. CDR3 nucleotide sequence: TGTGCCAGCAGCCGGACCGGGACAGGATCCTACGAGCAGTACTTC. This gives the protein CASSRTGTGSYEQYF.

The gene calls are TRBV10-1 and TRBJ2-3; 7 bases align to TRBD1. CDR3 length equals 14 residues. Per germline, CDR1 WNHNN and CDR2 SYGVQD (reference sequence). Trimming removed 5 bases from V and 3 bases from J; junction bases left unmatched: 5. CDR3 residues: CASSTQGWTDTQYF. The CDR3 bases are TGCGCCAGCAGTACACAGGGGTGGACAGATACGCAGTATTTT.

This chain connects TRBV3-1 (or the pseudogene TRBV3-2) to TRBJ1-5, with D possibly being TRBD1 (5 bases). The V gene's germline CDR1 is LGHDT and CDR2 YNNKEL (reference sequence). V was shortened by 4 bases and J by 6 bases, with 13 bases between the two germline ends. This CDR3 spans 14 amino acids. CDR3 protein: CASSPLQATQPQHF. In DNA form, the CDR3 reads TGTGCCAGCAGCCCTTTACAGGCGACTCAGCCCCAGCATTTT.

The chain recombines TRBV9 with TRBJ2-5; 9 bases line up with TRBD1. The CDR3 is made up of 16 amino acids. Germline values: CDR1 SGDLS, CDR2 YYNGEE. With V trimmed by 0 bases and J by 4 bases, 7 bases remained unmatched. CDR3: CASSVEGTGIGETQYF. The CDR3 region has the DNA TGTGCCAGCAGCGTAGAAGGGACAGGGATCGGAGAGACCCAGTACTTC.

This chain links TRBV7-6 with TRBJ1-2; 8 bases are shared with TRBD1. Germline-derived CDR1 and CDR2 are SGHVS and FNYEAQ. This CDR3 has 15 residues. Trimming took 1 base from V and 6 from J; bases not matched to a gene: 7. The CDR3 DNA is TGTGCCAGCAGCTTAGAGGCTAAGACAGGGGATGGCTACACCTTC. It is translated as CASSLEAKTGDGYTF. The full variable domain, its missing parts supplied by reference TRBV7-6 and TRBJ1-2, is GAGVSQSPRYKVTKRGQDVALRCDPISGHVSLYWYRQALGQGPEFLTYFNYEAQQDKSGLPNDRFSAERPEGSISTLTIQRTEQRDSAMYRCASSLEAKTGDGYTFGSGTRLTVV.

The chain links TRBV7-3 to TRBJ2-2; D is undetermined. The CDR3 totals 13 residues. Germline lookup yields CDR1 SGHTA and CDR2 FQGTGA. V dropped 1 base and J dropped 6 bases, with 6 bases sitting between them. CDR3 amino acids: CASSLKGAGELFF. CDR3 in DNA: TGTGCCAGCAGCTTAAAGGGTGCCGGGGAGCTGTTTTTT.

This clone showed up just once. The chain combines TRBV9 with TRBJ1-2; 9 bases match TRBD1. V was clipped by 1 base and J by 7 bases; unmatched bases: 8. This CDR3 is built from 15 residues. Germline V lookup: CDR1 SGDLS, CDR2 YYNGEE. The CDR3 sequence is CASSVSGTGFFGYTF. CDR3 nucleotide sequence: TGTGCCAGCAGCGTATCCGGGACAGGGTTTTTTGGCTACACCTTC.

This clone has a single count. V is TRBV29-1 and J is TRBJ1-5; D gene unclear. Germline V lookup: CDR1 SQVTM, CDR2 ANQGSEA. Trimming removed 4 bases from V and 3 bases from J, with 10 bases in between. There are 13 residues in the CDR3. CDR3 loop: CSVVDGYNQPQHF. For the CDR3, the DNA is TGCAGCGTTGTTGATGGGTACAATCAGCCCCAGCATTTT. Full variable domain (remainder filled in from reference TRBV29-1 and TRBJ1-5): SAVISQKPSRDICQRGTSLTIQCQVDSQVTMMFWYRQQPGQSLTLIATANQGSEATYESGFVIDKFPISRPNLTFSTLTVSNMSPEDSSIYLCSVVDGYNQPQHFGDGTRLSIL.

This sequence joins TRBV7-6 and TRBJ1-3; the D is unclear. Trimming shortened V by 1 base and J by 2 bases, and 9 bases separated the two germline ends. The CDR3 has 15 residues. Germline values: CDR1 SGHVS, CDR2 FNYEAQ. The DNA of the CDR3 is TGTGCCAGCAGCTTAGTGGGAGCTCCTGGAAACACCATATATTTT. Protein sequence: CASSLVGAPGNTIYF.

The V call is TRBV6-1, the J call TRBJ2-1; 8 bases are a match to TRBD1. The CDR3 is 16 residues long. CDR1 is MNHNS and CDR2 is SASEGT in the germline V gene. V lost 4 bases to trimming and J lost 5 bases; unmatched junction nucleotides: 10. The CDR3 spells CASSVRTGQSNNEQFF. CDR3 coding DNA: TGTGCCAGCAGTGTCCGGACAGGGCAAAGTAACAATGAGCAGTTCTTC.

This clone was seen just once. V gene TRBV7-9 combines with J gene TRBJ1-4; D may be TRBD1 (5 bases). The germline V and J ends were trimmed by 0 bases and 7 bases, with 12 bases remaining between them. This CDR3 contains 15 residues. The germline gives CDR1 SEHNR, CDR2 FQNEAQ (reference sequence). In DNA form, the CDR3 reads TGTGCCAGCAGCTTAGCGCTGCAGGGTGGTGAAAAACTGTTTTTT. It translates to CASSLALQGGEKLFF.

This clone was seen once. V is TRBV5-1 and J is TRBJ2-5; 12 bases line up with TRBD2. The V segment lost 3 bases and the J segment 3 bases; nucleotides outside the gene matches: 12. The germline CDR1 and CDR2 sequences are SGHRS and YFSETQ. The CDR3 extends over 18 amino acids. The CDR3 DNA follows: TGCGCCAGCAGCTCCAGGACTAGCGGGGAGGGGAATAAAGAGACCCAGTACTTC. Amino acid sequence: CASSSRTSGEGNKETQYF.

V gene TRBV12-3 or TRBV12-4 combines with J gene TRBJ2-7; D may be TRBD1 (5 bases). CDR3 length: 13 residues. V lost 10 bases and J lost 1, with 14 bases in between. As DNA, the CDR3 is TGTGCCATTTGGGCCCAGGGATCCTACGAGCAGTACTTC. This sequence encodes CAIWAQGSYEQYF.

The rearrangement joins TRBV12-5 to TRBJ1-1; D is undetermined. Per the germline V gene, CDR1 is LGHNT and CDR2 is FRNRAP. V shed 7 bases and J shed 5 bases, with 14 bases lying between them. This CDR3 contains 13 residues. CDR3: CASVRREGTEAFF. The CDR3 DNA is TGTGCTAGTGTCCGACGGGAGGGTACTGAAGCTTTCTTT.

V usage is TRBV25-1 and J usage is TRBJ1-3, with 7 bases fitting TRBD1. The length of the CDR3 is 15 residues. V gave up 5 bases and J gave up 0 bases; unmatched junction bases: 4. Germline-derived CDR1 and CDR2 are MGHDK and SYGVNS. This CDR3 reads CASSLDRDSGNTIYF. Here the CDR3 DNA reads TGTGCCAGCAGTCTCGACAGGGACTCTGGAAACACCATATATTTT.

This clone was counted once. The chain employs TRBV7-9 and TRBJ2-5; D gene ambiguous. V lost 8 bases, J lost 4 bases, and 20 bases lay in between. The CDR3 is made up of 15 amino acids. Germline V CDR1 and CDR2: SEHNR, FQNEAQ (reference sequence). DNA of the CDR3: TGTGCCAGCCCTCCGGGCCGCTTGCGGCCAGAGACCCAGTACTTC. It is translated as CASPPGRLRPETQYF.